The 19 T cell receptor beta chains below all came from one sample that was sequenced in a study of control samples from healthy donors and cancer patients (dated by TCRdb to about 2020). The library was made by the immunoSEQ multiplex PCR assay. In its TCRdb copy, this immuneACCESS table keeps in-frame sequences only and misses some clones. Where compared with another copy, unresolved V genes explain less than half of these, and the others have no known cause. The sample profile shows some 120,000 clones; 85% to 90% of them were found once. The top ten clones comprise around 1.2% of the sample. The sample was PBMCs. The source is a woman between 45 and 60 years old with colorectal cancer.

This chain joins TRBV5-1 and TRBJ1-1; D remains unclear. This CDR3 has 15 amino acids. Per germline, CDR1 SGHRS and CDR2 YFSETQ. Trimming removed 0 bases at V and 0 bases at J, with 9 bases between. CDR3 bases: TGCGCCAGCAGCTTGGGGTCAGGAATGAACACTGAAGCTTTCTTT. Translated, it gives CASSLGSGMNTEAFF.

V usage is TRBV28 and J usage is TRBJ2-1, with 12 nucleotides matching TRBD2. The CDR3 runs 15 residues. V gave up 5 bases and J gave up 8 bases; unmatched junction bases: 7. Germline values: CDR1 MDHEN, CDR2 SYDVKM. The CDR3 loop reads CASSTRLAGEYEQFF. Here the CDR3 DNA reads TGTGCCAGCAGTACCAGACTAGCGGGAGAGTATGAGCAGTTCTTC.

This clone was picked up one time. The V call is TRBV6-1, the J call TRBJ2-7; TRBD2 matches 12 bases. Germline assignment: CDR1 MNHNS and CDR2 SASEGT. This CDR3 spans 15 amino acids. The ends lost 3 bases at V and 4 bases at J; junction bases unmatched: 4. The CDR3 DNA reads TGTGCCAGCAGTGACCGACTAGCGGGGGAATACGAGCAGTACTTC. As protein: CASSDRLAGEYEQYF.

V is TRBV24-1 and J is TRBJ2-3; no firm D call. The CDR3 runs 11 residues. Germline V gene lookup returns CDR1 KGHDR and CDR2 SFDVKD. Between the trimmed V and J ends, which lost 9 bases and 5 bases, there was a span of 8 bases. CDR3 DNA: TGTGCCACCGGTTTAGGAGATACGCAGTATTTT. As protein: CATGLGDTQYF.

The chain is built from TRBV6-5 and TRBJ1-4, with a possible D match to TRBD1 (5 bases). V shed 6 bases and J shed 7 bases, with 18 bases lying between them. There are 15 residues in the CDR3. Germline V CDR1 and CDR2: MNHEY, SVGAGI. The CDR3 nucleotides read TGTGCCAGCAGGGGCCGGGGGGATGCAGTTGAAAAACTGTTTTTT. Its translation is CASRGRGDAVEKLFF.

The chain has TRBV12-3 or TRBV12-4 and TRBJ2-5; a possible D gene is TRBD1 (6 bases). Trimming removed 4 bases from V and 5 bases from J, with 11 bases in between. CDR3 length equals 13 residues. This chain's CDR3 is CASSSGTRETQYF. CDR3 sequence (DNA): TGTGCCAGCAGTTCCGGGACAAGGGAGACCCAGTACTTC.

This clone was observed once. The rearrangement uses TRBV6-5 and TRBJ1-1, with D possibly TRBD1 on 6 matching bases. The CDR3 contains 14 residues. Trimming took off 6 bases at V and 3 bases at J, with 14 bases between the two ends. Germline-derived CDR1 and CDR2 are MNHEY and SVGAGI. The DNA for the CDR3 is TGTGCCAGCAGGAGAGACAGGTCCTACACTGAAGCTTTCTTT. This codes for CASRRDRSYTEAFF.

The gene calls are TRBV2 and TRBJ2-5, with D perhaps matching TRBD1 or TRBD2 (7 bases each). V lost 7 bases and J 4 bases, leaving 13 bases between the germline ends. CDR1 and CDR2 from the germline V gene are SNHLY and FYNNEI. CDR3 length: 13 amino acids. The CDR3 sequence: CASNPGGGETQYF. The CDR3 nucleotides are TGTGCCAGCAACCCAGGGGGGGGAGAGACCCAGTACTTC.

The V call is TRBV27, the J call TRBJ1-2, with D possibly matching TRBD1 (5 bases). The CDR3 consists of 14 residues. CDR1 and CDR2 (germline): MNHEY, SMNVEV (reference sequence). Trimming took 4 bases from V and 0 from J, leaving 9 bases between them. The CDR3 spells CASSWDPTNYGYTF. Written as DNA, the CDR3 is TGTGCCAGCAGTTGGGACCCGACTAACTATGGCTACACCTTC.

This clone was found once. CDR3 region: CAISESVSANYGYTF. In DNA form, the CDR3 reads TGTGCCATCAGTGAGTCAGTTTCCGCCAACTATGGCTACACCTTC. The chain uses TRBV10-3 and TRBJ1-2; D is unresolved. The germline gives CDR1 ENHRY, CDR2 SYGVKD. V shed 0 bases and J shed 2 bases, with 10 bases lying between them. The CDR3 length is 15 residues.

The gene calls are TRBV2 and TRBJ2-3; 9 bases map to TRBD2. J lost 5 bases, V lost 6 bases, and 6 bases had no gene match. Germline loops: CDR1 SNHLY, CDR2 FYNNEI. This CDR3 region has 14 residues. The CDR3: CASRIGLAKDTQYF. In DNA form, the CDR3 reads TGTGCCAGCAGGATAGGACTAGCGAAAGATACGCAGTATTTT. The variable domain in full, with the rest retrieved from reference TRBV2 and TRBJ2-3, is EPEVTQTPSHQVTQMGQEVILRCVPISNHLYFYWYRQILGQKVEFLVSFYNNEISEKSEIFDDQFSVERPDGSNFTLKIRSTKLEDSAMYFCASRIGLAKDTQYFGPGTRLTVL.

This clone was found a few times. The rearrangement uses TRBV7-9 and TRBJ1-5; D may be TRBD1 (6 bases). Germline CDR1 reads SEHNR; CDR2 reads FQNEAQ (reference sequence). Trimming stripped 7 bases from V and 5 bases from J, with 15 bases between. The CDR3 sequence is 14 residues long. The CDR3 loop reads CASTAGAMDQPQHF. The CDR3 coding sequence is TGTGCCAGCACCGCAGGGGCTATGGATCAGCCCCAGCATTTT.

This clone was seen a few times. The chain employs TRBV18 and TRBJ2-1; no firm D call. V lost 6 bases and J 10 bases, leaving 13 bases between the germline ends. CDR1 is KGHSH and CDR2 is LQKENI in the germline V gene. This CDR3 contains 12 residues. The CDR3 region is CASSNPGVEQFF. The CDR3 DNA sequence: TGTGCCAGCTCCAACCCCGGAGTAGAGCAGTTCTTC.

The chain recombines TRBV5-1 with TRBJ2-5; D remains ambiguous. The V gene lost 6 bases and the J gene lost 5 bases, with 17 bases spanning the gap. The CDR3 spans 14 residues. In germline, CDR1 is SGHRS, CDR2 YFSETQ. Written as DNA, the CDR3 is TGCGCCAGCAAGGAAAGTCGGGTATACGAGACCCAGTACTTC. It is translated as CASKESRVYETQYF.

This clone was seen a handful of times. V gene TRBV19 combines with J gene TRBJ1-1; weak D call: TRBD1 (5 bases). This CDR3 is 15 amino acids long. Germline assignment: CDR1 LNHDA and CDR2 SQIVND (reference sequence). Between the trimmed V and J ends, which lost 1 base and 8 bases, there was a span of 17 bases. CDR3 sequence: CASSIVTGNRYEAFF. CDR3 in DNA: TGTGCCAGTAGTATAGTCACAGGTAATCGCTACGAAGCTTTCTTT. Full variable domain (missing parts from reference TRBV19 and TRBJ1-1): DGGITQSPKYLFRKEGQNVTLSCEQNLNHDAMYWYRQDPGQGLRLIYYSQIVNDFQKGDIAEGYSVSREKKESFPLTVTSAQKNPTAFYLCASSIVTGNRYEAFFGQGTRLTVV.

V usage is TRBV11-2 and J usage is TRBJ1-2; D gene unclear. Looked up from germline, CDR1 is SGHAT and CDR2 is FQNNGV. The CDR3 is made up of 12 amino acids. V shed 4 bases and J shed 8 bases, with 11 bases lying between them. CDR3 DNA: TGTGCCAGCAGCTCGCAGAGCTTCGGCTACACCTTC. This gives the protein CASSSQSFGYTF. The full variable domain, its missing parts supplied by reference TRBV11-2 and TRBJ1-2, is EAGVAQSPRYKIIEKRQSVAFWCNPISGHATLYWYQQILGQGPKLLIQFQNNGVVDDSQLPKDRFSAERLKGVDSTLKIQPAKLEDSAVYLCASSSQSFGYTFGSGTRLTVV.

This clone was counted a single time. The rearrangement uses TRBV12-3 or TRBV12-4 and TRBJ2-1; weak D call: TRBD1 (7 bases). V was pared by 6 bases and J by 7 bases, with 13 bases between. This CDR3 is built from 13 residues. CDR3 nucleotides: TGTGCCAGCAGGGAGGGGGCCGGTAATGAGCAGTTCTTC. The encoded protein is CASREGAGNEQFF.

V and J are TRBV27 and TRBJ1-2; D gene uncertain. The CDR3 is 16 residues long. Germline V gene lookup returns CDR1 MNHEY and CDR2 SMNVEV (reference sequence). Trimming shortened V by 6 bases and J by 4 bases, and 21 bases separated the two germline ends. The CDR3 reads CASRLTSTSAAYGYTF. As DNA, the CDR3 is TGTGCCAGCAGGCTGACTTCGACGAGCGCTGCCTATGGCTACACCTTC.

The CDR3 reads CASSPHNRAEQYF. The CDR3 DNA reads as TGTGCCAGCAGTCCTCACAACAGGGCCGAGCAGTACTTC. The chain recombines TRBV6-5 with TRBJ2-7, with a weak D call TRBD1 (6 bases). CDR1 MNHEY and CDR2 SVGAGI come from the germline V gene. The CDR3 extends over 13 amino acids. V was shortened by 5 bases and J by 6 bases, with 14 bases between the two germline ends.